This entry lists 12 T cell receptor beta chains sequenced from one sample in a study of T cell responses to AZD1222 COVID-19 vaccine. Assay used: immunoSEQ multiplex PCR; TCRdb lists only in-frame clones, some missing. The table includes some 120,000 clones, roughly 91% detected once. Sequenced material: peripheral blood, taken on day 0 of MenACWY control vaccination. The source is an adult in good health.

The chain has TRBV6-6 and TRBJ2-2, with 10 bases fitting TRBD1. CDR3 length: 15 residues. Germline V gene sequence: CDR1 MNHNY, CDR2 SVGAGI (reference sequence). V gave up 7 bases and J gave up 7 bases; unmatched junction bases: 9. The chain's CDR3 is CASTRSGTGVGELFF. The DNA for the CDR3 is TGTGCCAGCACTCGCTCCGGGACAGGGGTCGGGGAGCTGTTTTTT.

The V and J genes are TRBV5-4 and TRBJ1-2; possibly TRBD1 for D (5 bases). V was shortened by 3 bases and J by 2 bases, with 14 bases between the two germline ends. The CDR3 totals 15 residues. Germline assignment: CDR1 SGHNT and CDR2 YYREEE (reference sequence). CDR3 sequence: CASSSDRFTNYGYTF. The CDR3 nucleotides read TGTGCCAGCAGCTCAGACAGATTCACAAACTATGGCTACACCTTC. Full variable domain (missing parts from reference TRBV5-4 and TRBJ1-2): ETGVTQSPTHLIKTRGQQVTLRCSSQSGHNTVSWYQQALGQGPQFIFQYYREEENGRGNFPPRFSGLQFPNYSSELNVNALELDDSALYLCASSSDRFTNYGYTFGSGTRLTVV.

The chain is built from TRBV5-1 and TRBJ2-1; D call uncertain. Per germline, CDR1 SGHRS and CDR2 YFSETQ. CDR3 length equals 12 residues. The germline V and J ends were trimmed by 2 bases and 7 bases, with 7 bases remaining between them. The DNA of the CDR3 is TGCGCCAGCAGCTTCTCTGGGAATGAGCAGTTCTTC. It specifies CASSFSGNEQFF.

This clone was detected once. The chain recombines TRBV4-2 with TRBJ2-5; D gene ambiguous. There are 17 residues in the CDR3. Germline V gene lookup returns CDR1 LGHNA and CDR2 YNFKEQ. Trimming cost V 4 bases and J 5 bases, with 23 bases left between them. Here the CDR3 reads CASSPSTSSELSETQYF. For the CDR3, the DNA is TGTGCCAGCAGCCCCTCCACTTCCAGCGAGTTGAGCGAGACCCAGTACTTC.

V usage is TRBV2 and J usage is TRBJ1-2; D is unresolved. CDR3 length: 14 residues. V lost 5 bases, J lost 4 bases, and 14 bases lay in between. Germline loops: CDR1 SNHLY, CDR2 FYNNEI. The CDR3 sequence: CASSPTAMRYGYTF. DNA of the CDR3: TGTGCCAGCAGTCCCACAGCAATGCGCTATGGCTACACCTTC. Based on the CDR3 plus reference TRBV2 and TRBJ1-2, the full variable domain is EPEVTQTPSHQVTQMGQEVILRCVPISNHLYFYWYRQILGQKVEFLVSFYNNEISEKSEIFDDQFSVERPDGSNFTLKIRSTKLEDSAMYFCASSPTAMRYGYTFGSGTRLTVV.

This chain uses TRBV27 with TRBJ2-7; TRBD1 is a possible D gene (5 bases). CDR1 and CDR2 (germline): MNHEY, SMNVEV (reference sequence). With 3 bases removed from V and 2 bases from J, the gap between germline ends came to 8 bases. The CDR3 consists of 13 residues. The CDR3 protein is CASSFRDTYEQYF. CDR3 nucleotide sequence: TGTGCCAGCAGTTTCAGGGATACCTACGAGCAGTACTTC.

The genes are TRBV3-1 (or the pseudogene TRBV3-2) and TRBJ2-3; 8 bases line up with TRBD1. The V segment lost 5 bases and the J segment 3 bases; nucleotides outside the gene matches: 7. Germline CDR1 reads LGHDT; CDR2 reads YNNKEL (reference sequence). The CDR3 extends over 15 amino acids. The CDR3 DNA reads as TGTGCCAGCAGCTACGGACAGGGTCCGACAGATACGCAGTATTTT. Translation gives CASSYGQGPTDTQYF.

The genes are TRBV7-9 and TRBJ2-1; D unresolved. The germline V and J ends were trimmed by 0 bases and 3 bases, with 9 bases remaining between them. Germline CDR1 and CDR2: SEHNR and FQNEAQ (reference sequence). There are 15 residues in the CDR3. The CDR3 DNA follows: TGTGCCAGCAGCTTAGCCCACAGCTACTACAATGAGCAGTTCTTC. This codes for CASSLAHSYYNEQFF. Looking up the rest from reference TRBV7-9 and TRBJ2-1 gives the full variable domain: DTGVSQNPRHKITKRGQNVTFRCDPISEHNRLYWYRQTLGQGPEFLTYFQNEAQLEKSRLLSDRFSAERPKGSFSTLEIQRTEQGDSAMYLCASSLAHSYYNEQFFGPGTRLTVL.

The CDR3 bases are TGTGCCAGCAGCGCGCACAGGGAGGGCTATGGCTACACCTTC. Protein sequence: CASSAHREGYGYTF. The chain uses TRBV9 and TRBJ1-2; possibly TRBD1 for D (6 bases). Trimming stripped 3 bases from V and 4 bases from J, with 13 bases between. The CDR3 is 14 amino acids. Germline V gene data show CDR1 as SGDLS and CDR2 as YYNGEE.

The chain is built from TRBV7-2 and TRBJ2-2; TRBD1 or TRBD2 may be the D gene (5 bases each). The germline V and J ends were trimmed by 1 base and 6 bases, with 21 bases remaining between them. Germline CDR1 reads SGHTA; CDR2 reads FQGNSA. The CDR3 has 18 amino acids. CDR3 in DNA: TGTGCCAGCAGCTTAGGGGACGACCGCTTGGGGGTATCCGGGGAGCTGTTTTTT. Translating it yields CASSLGDDRLGVSGELFF.

The chain has TRBV2 and TRBJ1-6, with 7 bases that match TRBD1. This CDR3 has 15 residues. V dropped 7 bases and J dropped 5; count of bases not matched to a gene: 8. CDR1 is SNHLY, CDR2 FYNNEI, per germline. The CDR3 reads CASTVIGQDNSPLHF. The CDR3 DNA reads TGTGCCAGCACGGTTATCGGACAGGATAATTCACCCCTCCACTTT.

This chain links TRBV6-2 or TRBV6-3 with TRBJ2-5; maybe TRBD2 (6 bases). This CDR3 region has 14 residues. V was pared by 5 bases and J by 5 bases, with 15 bases between. CDR1 and CDR2 from the germline V gene are MNHEY and SVGEGT. In nucleotides, the CDR3 is TGTGCCAGCAGTCCGTGGGGGGTATGGGAGACCCAGTACTTC. Its translation: CASSPWGVWETQYF.